This T cell receptor (beta chain) was sequenced for a study of T cells in Graves' hyperthyroidism and ophthalmopathy. TCR beta CDR3 regions were amplified from RNA. TCR CDR3 regions were first amplified by RT-PCR with HTBI primers. TCRdb reprocessed the multiplex PCR reads via MiXCR and lists one record per CDR3 protein. The sample includes about 640,000 distinct CDR3 sequences, roughly 20% of them seen just once. Overall study findings and caveats: Blood shared most expanded thyroid clonotypes above 0.001.

Ophthalmopathy patients had Clinical Activity Score at least 3, NOSPECS grade at least 4, duration under 3 months. Diagnoses rested on clinical symptoms, serum thyroxine and TRAb, thyroid ultrasound and orbital computed tomography. Turning to this clonotype: The antigen is not known.

Germline V lookup: CDR1 ENHRY, CDR2 SYGVKD. Trimming stripped 1 base from V and 8 bases from J, with 11 bases between. The CDR3 totals 14 residues. This sequence was found in a man aged 25-40 years with Graves' ophthalmopathy. The sample was blood. The rearrangement joins TRBV10-3 to TRBJ1-4; a possible D gene is TRBD1 (6 bases). In DNA, the CDR3 is TGTGCCATCAGTGAGTATGGGGGCGACGAAAAACTGTTTTTT. Residues: CAISEYGGDEKLFF.